These 21 T cell receptor beta chains originate from one sample sequenced in a study of blood T cell repertoires in COVID-19. Only in-frame clones appear in the TCRdb table, and some are missing; sequencing was by immunoSEQ multiplex PCR. The sample yields 150,000 to 200,000 clones, roughly 90% seen once. Sequenced material: peripheral blood. All receptors derive from a man aged 55 to 69 with active or convalescent COVID-19.

The rearrangement joins TRBV19 to TRBJ1-2, with 8 bases identical to TRBD1. The CDR3 totals 14 residues. Germline V lookup: CDR1 LNHDA, CDR2 SQIVND (reference sequence). V gave up 4 bases and J gave up 4 bases; unmatched junction bases: 5. CDR3: CASSSGQGFYGYTF. DNA of the CDR3: TGTGCCAGTAGTAGCGGACAGGGTTTCTATGGCTACACCTTC.

The chain couples TRBV18 to TRBJ2-1; 9 nucleotides align to TRBD1. V shed 2 bases, J shed 6 bases, and the junction held 5 bases outside the gene matches. Germline lookup yields CDR1 KGHSH and CDR2 LQKENI. The CDR3 covers 15 residues. CDR3 protein: CASSPGTGRVNEQFF. Here the CDR3 DNA reads TGTGCCAGCTCACCAGGGACAGGGAGAGTCAATGAGCAGTTCTTC.

The chain joins TRBV5-6 to TRBJ1-2; no clear D gene. The germline V and J ends were trimmed by 6 bases and 4 bases, with 16 bases remaining between them. Germline V gene lookup returns CDR1 SGHDT and CDR2 YYEEEE. There are 14 residues in the CDR3. The CDR3 nucleotides are TGTGCCAGCACTCAGGAGGTATTTAGCTATGGCTACACCTTC. Its translation is CASTQEVFSYGYTF.

This chain joins TRBV19 and TRBJ1-5; D is possibly TRBD1 (5 bases). Germline V CDR1 and CDR2: LNHDA, SQIVND (reference sequence). CDR3 length: 18 amino acids. V was shortened by 5 bases and J by 5 bases, with 25 bases between the two germline ends. CDR3 in amino acids: CASSYFGARGELYQPQHF. The CDR3, as DNA: TGTGCCAGTAGTTACTTTGGGGCGCGGGGTGAGCTCTATCAGCCCCAGCATTTT.

V gene TRBV12-5 combines with J gene TRBJ1-1; D may be TRBD1 (5 bases). Germline CDR1 and CDR2: LGHNT and FRNRAP. CDR3 length equals 16 residues. V was shortened by 1 base and J by 5 bases, with 17 bases between the two germline ends. The CDR3 spells CASGLAGRGSETEAFF. CDR3 sequence (DNA): TGTGCTAGTGGTTTGGCGGGACGGGGGTCAGAAACTGAAGCTTTCTTT.

CDR3 nucleotides: TGTGCCAGCAGTGAATTGGCCGACACGATAGCCAAAAACATTCAGTACTTC. This codes for CASSELADTIAKNIQYF. The chain uses TRBV2 and TRBJ2-4; D remains ambiguous. V was trimmed by 2 bases and J by 0 bases, leaving 14 bases between them. Germline-derived CDR1 and CDR2 are SNHLY and FYNNEI. The CDR3 runs 17 residues.

V usage is TRBV30 and J usage is TRBJ1-1; no firm D call. The CDR3 sequence is 14 residues long. V lost 0 bases and J 1 base, leaving 9 bases between the germline ends. The germline V gene has CDR1 GTSNPN and CDR2 SVGIG (reference sequence). CDR3 sequence: CAWSVWQSNTEAFF. The CDR3 DNA follows: TGTGCCTGGAGTGTATGGCAGTCGAACACTGAAGCTTTCTTT.

Here the CDR3 reads CASSYSKAGLDGYTF. DNA of the CDR3: TGTGCCAGCAGTTACTCGAAGGCAGGGTTAGATGGCTACACCTTC. V is TRBV6-5 and J is TRBJ1-2, with D possibly TRBD1 on 5 matching bases. CDR3 length: 15 amino acids. V was pared by 0 bases and J by 6 bases, with 14 bases between. Germline CDR1 MNHEY, CDR2 SVGAGI.

V and J are TRBV3-1 (or the pseudogene TRBV3-2) and TRBJ2-7, with 14 bases identical to TRBD2. V dropped 4 bases and J dropped 9; count of bases not matched to a gene: 8. CDR1 and CDR2 (germline): LGHDT, YNNKEL (reference sequence). The CDR3 covers 15 residues. The CDR3 coding sequence is TGTGCCAGCAGCCCGAGACTAGCGGGAGGGCTCGTGCAGTACTTC. Its translation: CASSPRLAGGLVQYF.

The chain recombines TRBV27 with TRBJ2-4; 7 bases fit TRBD1. V dropped 4 bases and J dropped 7; count of bases not matched to a gene: 10. CDR1 and CDR2 (germline): MNHEY, SMNVEV (reference sequence). This CDR3 spans 15 amino acids. The CDR3 DNA sequence: TGTGCCAGCAGTTCCCCGGGACAGTCGAGGAACATTCAGTACTTC. Translation: CASSSPGQSRNIQYF.

The V and J genes are TRBV5-1 and TRBJ2-3; D may be TRBD2 (6 bases). The CDR3 covers 14 residues. CDR1 and CDR2 (germline): SGHRS, YFSETQ. The V end lost 4 bases, the J end lost 2 bases, and 11 bases lay between the germline ends. CDR3: CASSGGGYTDTQYF. In nucleotides, the CDR3 is TGCGCCAGCAGCGGGGGAGGATACACAGATACGCAGTATTTT.

V is TRBV27 and J is TRBJ1-1; 7 bases align to TRBD1. The CDR3 totals 16 residues. V shed 3 bases and J 1 base; nucleotides not matched to a gene: 8. Looked up from germline, CDR1 is MNHEY and CDR2 is SMNVEV (reference sequence). This chain's CDR3 is CASSFQRGQGNTEAFF. In DNA, the CDR3 is TGTGCCAGCAGTTTCCAGAGGGGGCAGGGGAACACTGAAGCTTTCTTT.

J is TRBJ2-3 and V is TRBV5-1, with TRBD2 matching over 8 bases. The ends lost 6 bases at V and 1 base at J; junction bases unmatched: 13. The CDR3 is 17 residues long. Germline CDR1 SGHRS, CDR2 YFSETQ. The CDR3 spells CASKNRQAGVGTDTQYF. The CDR3, as DNA: TGCGCCAGCAAGAATCGCCAAGCGGGAGTCGGCACAGATACGCAGTATTTT.

Worth noting for this clone: Within the sample, other DNA sequences also encode this same CDR3. The chain employs TRBV19 and TRBJ1-5; 10 nucleotides match TRBD1. CDR1 and CDR2 from the germline V gene are LNHDA and SQIVND (reference sequence). V shed 5 bases, J shed 4 bases, and the junction held 2 bases outside the gene matches. The CDR3 extends over 14 amino acids. The DNA for the CDR3 is TGTGCCAGTAGTGGACAGGGGGGGAATCAGCCCCAGCATTTT. It is translated as CASSGQGGNQPQHF.

The chain has TRBV10-3 and TRBJ1-1; 10 bases agree with TRBD1. CDR3 length: 14 residues. Germline V gives CDR1 ENHRY, CDR2 SYGVKD. The J segment lost 6 bases and the V segment lost 6 bases, leaving 7 bases of the junction unmatched. The chain's CDR3 is CAISPTGGAPEAFF. The CDR3 DNA is TGTGCCATCAGCCCGACAGGGGGCGCCCCTGAAGCTTTCTTT.

As DNA, the CDR3 is TGTGCCAGCAGAGGTACTAGAGCCAATGAGCAGTTCTTC. Its translation: CASRGTRANEQFF. The rearrangement joins TRBV7-9 to TRBJ2-1; a possible D gene is TRBD2 (5 bases). Trimming cost V 6 bases and J 6 bases, with 12 bases left between them. Germline assignment: CDR1 SEHNR and CDR2 FQNEAQ (reference sequence). CDR3 length: 13 amino acids. Full variable domain (remainder filled in from reference TRBV7-9 and TRBJ2-1): DTGVSQNPRHKITKRGQNVTFRCDPISEHNRLYWYRQTLGQGPEFLTYFQNEAQLEKSRLLSDRFSAERPKGSFSTLEIQRTEQGDSAMYLCASRGTRANEQFFGPGTRLTVL.

This clone was counted once. This chain uses TRBV5-4 with TRBJ2-7, with 12 bases identical to TRBD2. V was pared by 0 bases and J by 3 bases, with 4 bases of the junction left unmatched. Per the germline V gene, CDR1 is SGHNT and CDR2 is YYREEE (reference sequence). The CDR3 covers 16 residues. In DNA form, the CDR3 reads TGTGCCAGCAGCTTGGGTACTAGCGGGGGGTTCTACGAGCAGTACTTC. The encoded protein is CASSLGTSGGFYEQYF.

The chain is built from TRBV19 and TRBJ2-5; 10 nucleotides align to TRBD2. Looked up from germline, CDR1 is LNHDA and CDR2 is SQIVND (reference sequence). The CDR3 runs 15 residues. J gave up 1 base and V 6 bases, and 5 bases lay outside the gene matches. DNA of the CDR3: TGTGCCAGTAGGCTAGCGGGAGTTACCCAAGAGACCCAGTACTTC. Protein sequence: CASRLAGVTQETQYF. Filled out from reference TRBV19 and TRBJ2-5, the complete variable domain reads DGGITQSPKYLFRKEGQNVTLSCEQNLNHDAMYWYRQDPGQGLRLIYYSQIVNDFQKGDIAEGYSVSREKKESFPLTVTSAQKNPTAFYLCASRLAGVTQETQYFGPGTRLLVL.

CDR3: CASSLSGTNTGELFF. In DNA form, the CDR3 reads TGTGCCAGCAGCTTAAGCGGGACGAACACCGGGGAGCTGTTTTTT. The V gene is TRBV11-2, the J gene TRBJ2-2; 7 positions agree with TRBD2. J was trimmed by 0 bases and V by 2 bases; bases with no gene match: 0. The CDR3 length is 15 residues. Germline loops: CDR1 SGHAT, CDR2 FQNNGV.

This chain links TRBV10-3 with TRBJ1-5; 8 positions agree with TRBD1. The trim removed 6 bases at V and 3 bases at J, leaving 4 bases unmatched. The germline gives CDR1 ENHRY, CDR2 SYGVKD. This CDR3 is built from 14 residues. The CDR3 loop reads CAIREQGVNQPQHF. CDR3 sequence (DNA): TGTGCCATCAGGGAACAGGGGGTCAATCAGCCCCAGCATTTT.

V is TRBV5-4 and J is TRBJ2-7; 8 nucleotides align to TRBD1. V was pared by 0 bases and J by 1 base, with 0 bases of the junction left unmatched. From germline, CDR1 is SGHNT and CDR2 YYREEE (reference sequence). The CDR3 length is 14 residues. The DNA of the CDR3 is TGTGCCAGCAGCTTGGACAGGGGGTCCTACGAGCAGTACTTC. Residues: CASSLDRGSYEQYF.